Listed below are T cell receptor beta chains from one sample, sequenced in a study of T cell responses to AZD1222 COVID-19 vaccine. Sequencing used immunoSEQ multiplex PCR; TCRdb keeps in-frame clones, though not all of them. This table has over 150,000 clones, 90% appearing once. Sequenced material: peripheral blood, taken on day 0 of AZD1222 vaccination. The receptors here all came from an adult in good health. The CDR3 runs from the conserved cysteine through the conserved F or W. The order of the fields is J gene, V gene, CDR3 protein.

TRBJ1-1 | TRBV6-5 | CASSYGGVRTEAFF
TRBJ1-5 | TRBV9 | CASSVDPNSNQPQHF
TRBJ1-1 | TRBV12-3/TRBV12-4 | CASSLGVLTEAFF
TRBJ1-5 | TRBV2 | CASSPAWVGGNQPQHF
TRBJ2-5 | TRBV5-1 | CASSLGHLQETQYF
TRBJ2-2 | TRBV7-2 | CASSSQTVFRVTGELFF
TRBJ2-1 | TRBV5-1 | CASSLEVTYNEQFF
TRBJ2-7 | TRBV6-4 | CARNHEQYF
TRBJ1-5 | TRBV7-2 | CASSLRQGNSNQPQHF
TRBJ1-2 | TRBV5-1 | CASSLDQGYGYTF
TRBJ1-5 | TRBV6-5 | CASRGTEGTQPQHF
TRBJ2-3 | TRBV3-1/TRBV3-2 | CASSRRQGPLTDTQYF
TRBJ1-1 | TRBV6-5 | CASSIRDRNTEAFF
TRBJ2-7 | TRBV7-9 | CASSLGRGRGSEQYF
TRBJ2-3 | TRBV6-2/TRBV6-3 | CASSYPTSGGTSTDTQYF
TRBJ1-6 | TRBV6-5 | CASSYADRNSPLHF
TRBJ2-1 | TRBV5-4 | CASSPPRKRGIYNEQFF
TRBJ2-1 | TRBV9 | CASSRLNSYNEQFF
TRBJ2-7 | TRBV30 | CAWSVGGPPYEQYF
TRBJ2-5 | TRBV27 | CASSLRAGGRETQYF
TRBJ1-1 | TRBV19 | CASTSGQRTTEAFF
TRBJ1-1 | TRBV7-8 | CASSPRSGGEGNTEAFF
TRBJ1-1 | TRBV7-2 | CASSLGQLNTEAFF
TRBJ1-3 | TRBV7-2 | CASSLGSGNTIYF
TRBJ1-6 | TRBV19 | CASSPGLGSPLHF
TRBJ2-7 | TRBV12-3/TRBV12-4 | CASSLMGYEQYF
TRBJ1-3 | TRBV19 | CATADRGYGNTIYF
TRBJ2-7 | TRBV2 | CASSEETGKYF
TRBJ1-1 | TRBV19 | CASSPPGTEAFF
TRBJ1-2 | TRBV5-6 | CASSLFRTMGYTF
TRBJ1-3 | TRBV6-1 | CASRELGSGNTIYF
TRBJ1-5 | TRBV19 | CASSREYSNQPQHF
TRBJ2-1 | TRBV7-3 | CASSQGDNEQFF
TRBJ1-2 | TRBV6-5 | CAAGQGNNYGYTF
TRBJ2-5 | TRBV5-4 | CASSPGTSGETQYF
TRBJ2-2 | TRBV18 | CASSPPSRGTGELFF
TRBJ2-7 | TRBV4-2 | CASSQEGGPRYEQYF
TRBJ1-6 | TRBV19 | CASLNRGSYNSPLHF